The 4 T cell receptor beta chains below were found in one sample sequenced in a study of blood T cell repertoires in COVID-19. Here immunoSEQ multiplex PCR was the method, and the copy in TCRdb shows in-frame clones only, minus some. In the table there are 70,000 or so clones, roughly 89% of which are singletons. The sequencing input was peripheral blood. Receptors were obtained from a woman aged 80 or over with acute or convalescent COVID-19.

The chain couples TRBV6-5 to TRBJ2-5, with 7 bases matching TRBD2. J gave up 5 bases and V 6 bases, and 12 bases lay outside the gene matches. The CDR3 runs to 15 residues. Germline V gene data show CDR1 as MNHEY and CDR2 as SVGAGI. Here the CDR3 DNA reads TGTGCCAGCAGGCTCGGGGGAGCGGGGCATGAGACCCAGTACTTC. Translation: CASRLGGAGHETQYF.

This clone is a singleton in its sample. The CDR3 sequence: CASSQAGSNEKLFF. Here the CDR3 DNA reads TGCGCCAGCAGCCAAGCGGGTTCTAATGAAAAACTGTTTTTT. The V gene is TRBV4-1, the J gene TRBJ1-4, with D unresolved. Trimming cost V 1 base and J 3 bases, with 6 bases left between them. Germline lookup yields CDR1 MGHRA and CDR2 YSYEKL. The CDR3 is 14 amino acids.

The chain links TRBV7-8 to TRBJ2-7, with TRBD1 as a possible D gene (6 bases). Germline V gene data show CDR1 as SGHVS and CDR2 as FQNEAQ. This CDR3 has 12 amino acids. Trimming left V 5 bases short and J 9 bases short, with 14 bases between. CDR3 in DNA: TGTGCCAGCAGCCCGGACAGCGCCCGGCAGTACTTC. This sequence encodes CASSPDSARQYF.

This chain joins TRBV5-6 and TRBJ1-2, with 7 bases aligning to TRBD1. V dropped 0 bases and J dropped 8; count of bases not matched to a gene: 10. CDR1 and CDR2 (germline): SGHDT, YYEEEE. The CDR3 loop spans 15 amino acids. The CDR3 sequence is CASSLGLQGPTGYTF. CDR3 bases: TGTGCCAGCAGCTTGGGCCTACAGGGGCCAACGGGCTACACCTTC. The full variable domain, completed using reference TRBV5-6 and TRBJ1-2, is DAGVTQSPTHLIKTRGQQVTLRCSPKSGHDTVSWYQQALGQGPQFIFQYYEEEERQRGNFPDRFSGHQFPNYSSELNVNALLLGDSALYLCASSLGLQGPTGYTFGSGTRLTVV.